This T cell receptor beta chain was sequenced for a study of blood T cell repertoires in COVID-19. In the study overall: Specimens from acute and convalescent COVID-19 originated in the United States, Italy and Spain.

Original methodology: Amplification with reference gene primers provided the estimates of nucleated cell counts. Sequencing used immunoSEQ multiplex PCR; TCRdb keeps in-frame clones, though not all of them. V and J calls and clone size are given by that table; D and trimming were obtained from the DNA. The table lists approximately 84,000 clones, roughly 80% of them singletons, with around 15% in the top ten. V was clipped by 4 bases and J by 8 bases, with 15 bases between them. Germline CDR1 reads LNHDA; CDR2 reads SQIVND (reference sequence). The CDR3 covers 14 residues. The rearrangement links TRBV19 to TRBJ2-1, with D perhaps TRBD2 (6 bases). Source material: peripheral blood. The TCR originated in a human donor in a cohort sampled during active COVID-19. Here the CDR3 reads CASSNTTSRDEQFF. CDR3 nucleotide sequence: TGTGCCAGTAGTAATACCACTAGCCGGGATGAGCAGTTCTTC.